What follows are 4 T cell receptor beta chains derived from one specimen sequenced in a study of CD8 T cells in Susac syndrome (dated by TCRdb to about 2019). Library construction relied on the immunoSEQ multiplex PCR assay. RNA was extracted using the RNeasy kit, and about 0.5 to 1 ug of the RNA was reverse transcribed with random hexamers. TCRdb's own reprocessing of the public reads used fastp at Q25 and MiXCR and kept productive beta chains. Records with the same CDR3 protein are collapsed into one entry carrying the most frequent genes and DNA. Present in this sample are some 190,000 distinct CDR3 sequences, 95% of which were seen just once. 0.1% of the sample belongs to the ten largest clones. The sequencing input was CD4+ T cells from PBMCs. The receptors shown here come from a human donor in good health.

V and J are TRBV7-9 and TRBJ2-5; a possible D gene is TRBD2 (6 bases). V lost 0 bases and J lost 5, with 16 bases in between. This CDR3 is 16 amino acids long. The germline V gene encodes CDR1 SEHNR and CDR2 FQNEAQ (reference sequence). The CDR3 is CASSLALAQEFETQYF. CDR3 coding DNA: TGTGCCAGCAGCTTAGCACTAGCCCAAGAATTCGAGACCCAGTACTTC.

In this sample, this clonotype turned up once. The rearrangement uses TRBV29-1 and TRBJ1-1, with D possibly being TRBD1 (6 bases). Germline CDR1 SQVTM, CDR2 ANQGSEA. CDR3 length equals 14 residues. V was pared by 5 bases and J by 5 bases, with 18 bases between. This chain's CDR3 is CSVPALTGITEAFF. CDR3 sequence (DNA): TGCAGCGTTCCCGCCCTAACAGGGATTACTGAAGCTTTCTTT.

The rearrangement uses TRBV18 and TRBJ2-5; perhaps TRBD1 as D (5 bases). The CDR3 is 13 residues long. Germline V gene lookup returns CDR1 KGHSH and CDR2 LQKENI. The V and J ends lost 3 bases and 4 bases respectively, with 9 bases between them. The CDR3 reads CASSPPGIETQYF. The CDR3 region has the DNA TGTGCCAGCTCACCTCCAGGGATAGAGACCCAGTACTTC.

V usage is TRBV12-3 or TRBV12-4 and J usage is TRBJ2-2; 15 bases are a match to TRBD2. The CDR3 has 19 amino acids. V lost 6 bases, J lost 4 bases, and 12 bases stayed unmatched. CDR3 nucleotide sequence: TGTGCCAGCAGCCTAGGGACTAGCGGGAGGCCTGTGAGCACCGGGGAGCTGTTTTTT. Its translation is CASSLGTSGRPVSTGELFF.